The next 14 T cell receptor beta chains were all read from a single sample in a study of tumor-infiltrating lymphocytes in primary liver carcinoma. Researchers generated TCR beta cDNA from roughly 520 ng of total RNA, relying on a constant-region primer. Researchers made the TCR beta libraries by running three nested multiplex PCR rounds with slightly modified ARM-PCR. TRBV1-TRBV30 forward primers paired with a C-beta reverse primer were used in the first two PCR rounds, which ran approximately 10 cycles each. TCRdb called the multiplex PCR reads again in MiXCR, with one record for every CDR3 protein. This sample carries more than 60,000 distinct CDR3 sequences, roughly three quarters of them seen once, and the ten largest clones take roughly 26%. For each extraction, RNA and DNA were obtained together from 20-30 mg of unsorted bulk tissue. The material sequenced was liver tumor tissue from sampling region 4. Stated subset: tumor region T4, right-lateral pole. These receptors were obtained from a man aged 40-50 years with primary liver carcinoma and hepatitis B virus infection.

Remarks on this clonotype: Its ends do not fully match the called genes, so a read error is possible. V gene TRBV30 combines with J gene TRBJ2-3; possibly TRBD2 for D (7 bases). Germline V gene lookup returns CDR1 GTSNPN and CDR2 SVGIG (reference sequence). This CDR3 comprises 14 residues. The chain's CDR3 is CTWSVGGGEDTQYF. As DNA, the CDR3 is TGTACCTGGAGTGTTGGAGGGGGGGAAGATACACAGTATTTT.

This clonotype was recorded once. This may be a read error, as it is one base from a much larger clone. This rearrangement joins TRBV5-1 to TRBJ2-2; no clear D gene. This CDR3 is 16 amino acids long. Germline V gene data show CDR1 as SGHRS and CDR2 as YFSETQ. The CDR3 DNA follows: TGCGTCAGCAGCTTGTTGCCCCGGTCGGGTTCGGGGGAGCTGTTTTTT. It is translated as CVSSLLPRSGSGELFF.

As regards this clonotype: Sequence at one end of the junction differs from germline and may be a read error. V usage is TRBV6-2 or TRBV6-3 and J usage is TRBJ2-1, with 11 bases identical to TRBD1. CDR1 is MNHEY, CDR2 SVGEGT, per germline. The length of the CDR3 is 13 residues. This CDR3 is CANSYTSGTGGFF. The CDR3 nucleotides are TGTGCCAACAGTTACACGTCCGGGACAGGGGGGTTCTTT.

The count of this clonotype is one. Lacking the conserved final phenylalanine or tryptophan, this CDR3 likely reflects a read error. CDR3 nucleotides: TGTGCGGGAGGGGCACGGGAGCCCGCAGATGCGCAGTATATT. Amino acid sequence: CAGGAREPADAQYI. This chain links TRBV11-2 with TRBJ2-3; TRBD2 matches at 7 bases. The CDR3 spans 14 residues. The germline V gene has CDR1 SGHAT and CDR2 FQNNGV.

This sequence joins TRBV6-6 and TRBJ1-5; D unclear. This CDR3 comprises 13 residues. V was trimmed by 6 bases and J by 4 bases, leaving 10 bases between them. Per the germline V gene, CDR1 is MNHNY and CDR2 is SVGAGI (reference sequence). DNA of the CDR3: TGTGCCAGCAGGTCGGCGTCTAATCAGCCCCAGCATTTT. Protein: CASRSASNQPQHF.

Note on this clonotype: A much larger clone lies a single base off, so this may be a read error. This chain connects TRBV5-1 to TRBJ2-3; 8 bases fit TRBD1. CDR1 and CDR2 (germline): SGHRS, YFSETQ. The V segment lost 2 bases and the J segment 4 bases; nucleotides outside the gene matches: 9. The CDR3 loop spans 16 amino acids. This CDR3 reads CASSFLRTGIPDTQYF. CDR3 nucleotides: TGCGCCAGCAGCTTTCTACGGACAGGGATCCCAGATACGCAGTATTTT.

This clonotype was recorded at least ten times. The chain couples TRBV28 to TRBJ2-7; 7 bases align to TRBD1. Germline CDR1 reads MDHEN; CDR2 reads SYDVKM. The CDR3 loop spans 16 amino acids. The ends lost 7 bases at V and 0 bases at J; junction bases unmatched: 12. The CDR3 sequence: CASTSTRSGGSYEQYF. The CDR3 DNA sequence: TGTGCCAGCACCTCAACCCGATCAGGGGGCTCCTACGAGCAGTACTTC. Looking up the rest from reference TRBV28 and TRBJ2-7 gives the full variable domain: DVKVTQSSRYLVKRTGEKVFLECVQDMDHENMFWYRQDPGLGLRLIYFSYDVKMKEKGDIPEGYSVSREKKERFSLILESASTNQTSMYLCASTSTRSGGSYEQYFGPGTRLTVT.

This clonotype occurred a few times. This may stem from a read error, because a much larger clone lies one nucleotide away. The chain carries TRBV24-1 and TRBJ2-2, with 11 bases lining up with TRBD2. Trimming cost V 4 bases and J 10 bases; bases outside gene matches: 13. Germline values: CDR1 KGHDR, CDR2 SFDVKD. The CDR3 sequence is 17 residues long. The CDR3 region is CATSDRTSGSSSVELFF. The CDR3 DNA is TGTGCCACCAGTGACCGAACTAGCGGGAGTTCGAGCGTGGAGCTGTTTTTT.

Comments on this clonotype: In this CDR3 the conserved last residue, phenylalanine or tryptophan, is missing, so a read error is likely. The DNA is left out, because the CDR3 cannot be placed on it with certainty; the CDR3 is given as TCRdb lists it. V gene TRBV29-1 combines with J gene TRBJ2-1; the table's TRBD2 call for D was not verified on the DNA. The CDR3 is 13 amino acids long, termini counted. The germline gives CDR1 SQVTM, CDR2 ANQGSEA. This chain's CDR3 is CSVIGGRAGLQFL.

This clonotype was observed many times. The rearrangement joins TRBV24-1 to TRBJ1-2, with TRBD1 identical over 7 bases. The ends lost 3 bases at V and 3 bases at J; junction bases unmatched: 9. CDR1 and CDR2 from the germline V gene are KGHDR and SFDVKD. This CDR3 region has 16 residues. CDR3 sequence: CATSDTGTDRDYGYTF. The CDR3 nucleotides read TGTGCCACCAGTGATACCGGGACAGATAGGGACTATGGCTACACCTTC.

This clonotype was counted only a few times. The CDR3 end shows no conserved phenylalanine or tryptophan, and so a read error is likely. V is TRBV14 and J is TRBJ2-1; D ambiguous. The CDR3 is 13 residues long. CDR1 is SGHDN and CDR2 is FVKESK in the germline V gene. Deletions cut 1 base from V and 12 bases from J, with 13 bases between. The DNA of the CDR3 is TGTGCCAGCAGCCAAGGGACGGTGCATGGGCAGTTCCTC. This gives the protein CASSQGTVHGQFL.

Worth noting for this clonotype: A single base separates this from a much larger clone, so it may be a read error. The rearrangement uses TRBV14 and TRBJ2-5; D perhaps matches TRBD1 (6 bases). This CDR3 is 15 amino acids long. Germline lookup yields CDR1 SGHDN and CDR2 FVKESK. V was cut by 6 bases and J by 3 bases, with 17 bases left in between. The CDR3: CASSQLQGRKETQYF. CDR3 DNA: TGTGCCAGCAGTCAACTACAGGGTCGGAAAGAGACCCAGTACTTC.

With regard to this clonotype: Mismatch with germline at one junction end may stem from a read error. The V and J genes are TRBV5-4 and TRBJ2-1, with TRBD2 identical over 10 bases. CDR1 and CDR2 (germline): SGHNT, YYREEE (reference sequence). This CDR3 region has 15 residues. The CDR3 loop reads CVSSQGLARKNEQFF. The CDR3 DNA reads TGTGTCAGCAGCCAGGGACTAGCGAGAAAGAATGAGCAGTTCTTC.

On this clonotype itself: One end of the junction varies from germline; a read error may be responsible. The V gene is TRBV11-2, the J gene TRBJ2-1; the D gene is possibly TRBD1 (5 bases). The CDR3 contains 13 residues. The germline gives CDR1 SGHAT, CDR2 FQNNGV. The DNA of the CDR3 is TGTGCTAGCAGCCCAAGGGGCCGGTCGGGGCAGTTCTTC. The encoded protein is CASSPRGRSGQFF.